This TCR beta chain was found in a study of identical twins. TCRdb ran MiXCR on the 5' RACE reads and lists one entry per CDR3 protein. The sample lists roughly 630,000 distinct CDR3 sequences, 7.1% occurring once. Healthy Caucasians made up all donors. The V end was cut by 6 bases, the J end by 1 base, with 13 bases between. Germline V gene data show CDR1 as PRHDT and CDR2 as FYEKMQ (reference sequence). The length of the CDR3 is 15 residues. The same sample was also studied in work on yellow fever vaccine responses in identical twins. In that study: Twins' vaccine T cell response reportedly seemed partly convergent, partly personalized.

V usage is TRBV13 and J usage is TRBJ2-1; D is perhaps TRBD2 (6 bases). The material sequenced was PBMCs. This clonotype originated in a woman aged 18 to 35 in good health. The CDR3 coding sequence is TGTGCCAGCAGACTTCAGCGGGCATCCTACAATGAGCAGTTCTTC. Its protein is CASRLQRASYNEQFF. Full variable domain (rest looked up from reference TRBV13 and TRBJ2-1): AAGVIQSPRHLIKEKRETATLKCYPIPRHDTVYWYQQGPGQDPQFLISFYEKMQSDKGSIPDRFSAQQFSDYHSELNMSSLELGDSALYFCASRLQRASYNEQFFGPGTRLTVL.